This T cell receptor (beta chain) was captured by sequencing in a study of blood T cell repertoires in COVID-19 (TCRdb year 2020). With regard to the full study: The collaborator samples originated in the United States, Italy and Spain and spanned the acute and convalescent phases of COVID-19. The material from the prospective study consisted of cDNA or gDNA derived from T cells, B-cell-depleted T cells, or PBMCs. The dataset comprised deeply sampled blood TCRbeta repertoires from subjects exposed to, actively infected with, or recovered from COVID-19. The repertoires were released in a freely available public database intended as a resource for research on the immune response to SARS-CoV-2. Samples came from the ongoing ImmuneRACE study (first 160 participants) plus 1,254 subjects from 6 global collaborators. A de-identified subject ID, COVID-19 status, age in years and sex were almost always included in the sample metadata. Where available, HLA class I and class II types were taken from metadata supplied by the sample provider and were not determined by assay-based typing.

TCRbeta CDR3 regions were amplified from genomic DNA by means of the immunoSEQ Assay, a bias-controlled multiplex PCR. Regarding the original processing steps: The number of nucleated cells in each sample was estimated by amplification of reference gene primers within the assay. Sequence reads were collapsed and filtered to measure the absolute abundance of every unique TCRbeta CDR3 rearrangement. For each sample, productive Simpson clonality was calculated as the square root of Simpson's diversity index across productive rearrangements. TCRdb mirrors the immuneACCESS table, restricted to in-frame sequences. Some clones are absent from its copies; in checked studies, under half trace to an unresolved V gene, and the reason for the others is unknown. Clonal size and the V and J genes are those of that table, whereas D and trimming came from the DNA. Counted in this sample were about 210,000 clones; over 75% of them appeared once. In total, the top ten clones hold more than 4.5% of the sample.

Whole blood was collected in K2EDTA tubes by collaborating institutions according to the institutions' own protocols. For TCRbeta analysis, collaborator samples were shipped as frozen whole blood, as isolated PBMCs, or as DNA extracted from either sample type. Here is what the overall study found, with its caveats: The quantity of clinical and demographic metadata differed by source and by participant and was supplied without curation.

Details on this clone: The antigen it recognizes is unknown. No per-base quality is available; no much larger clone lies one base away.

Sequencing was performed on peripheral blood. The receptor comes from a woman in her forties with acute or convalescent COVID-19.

The nucleotide sequence reads as follows: TGTGCTAGTGCGGGGACACGAAATCAGCCCCAGCATTTT. It specifies CASAGTRNQPQHF. The V and J genes are TRBV12-5 and TRBJ1-5, and perhaps TRBD1 as D gene, on 6 matching bases. V is clipped by 7 bases and J by 4 bases, and the sequence between their germline boundaries is 11 bases long. Measured from the cysteine to the phenylalanine, the CDR3 is 13 residues long. Only the CDR3 portion is preserved as DNA: 39 bases, with reading frame beginning at the first base. Sequences LGHNT (CDR1) and FRNRAP (CDR2) are obtained from the germline V gene.